This TCR beta chain was identified during a study of CD8+CD57+ T cells in acquired aplastic anemia. Study summary: Average DNA yield from sorted CD4+ and CD8+ cells was about 3 ug. General study points: No significant difference in CD8+ Simpson's diversity was found between patients and controls.

Ten or more counts support this clonotype. Its target is not known. For CDR3 and TCR beta VDJ profiling, genomic DNA was the template used. TCRdb re-called the reads with MiXCR, one entry per CDR3 protein. The repertoire holds fewer than 200,000 distinct CDR3 sequences, with around 48% as singletons. By flow cytometry, patients selected for sequencing had shown an expansion of CD8+CD57+ cells. This CDR3 contains 12 residues. V was clipped by 6 bases and J by 10 bases, with 10 bases between them. Germline CDR1 is MNHEY and CDR2 is SVGEGT. Sample: sorted CD4+, CD8+, or CD8+CD57+ T cells (not recorded which) from PBMCs. The rearrangement joins TRBV6-2 or TRBV6-3 to TRBJ1-6, with D unclear. This receptor was taken from a human donor with aplastic anemia. The CDR3 reads CASRPGGSPLHF. The CDR3 nucleotides read TGTGCCAGCAGACCAGGAGGGTCACCCCTCCACTTT.